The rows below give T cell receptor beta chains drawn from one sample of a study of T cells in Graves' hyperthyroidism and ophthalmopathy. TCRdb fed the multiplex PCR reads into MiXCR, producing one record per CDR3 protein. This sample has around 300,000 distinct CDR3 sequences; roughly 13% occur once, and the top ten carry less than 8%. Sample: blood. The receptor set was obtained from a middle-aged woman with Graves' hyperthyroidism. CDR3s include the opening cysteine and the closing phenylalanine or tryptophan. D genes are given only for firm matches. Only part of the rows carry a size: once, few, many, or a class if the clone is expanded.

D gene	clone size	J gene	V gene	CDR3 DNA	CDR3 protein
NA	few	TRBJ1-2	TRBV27	TGTGCCAGCAGTTTTATTGCAGGGGAGTCTGGCTACACCTTC	CASSFIAGESGYTF
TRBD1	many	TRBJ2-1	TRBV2	TGTGCCAGCAGCGACAGGGTCGACAATGAGCAGTTCTTC	CASSDRVDNEQFF
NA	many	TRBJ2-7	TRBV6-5	TGTGCCAGCAGTTACTCGAATGGACCCTACGAGCAGTACTTC	CASSYSNGPYEQYF
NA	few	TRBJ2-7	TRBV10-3	TGTGCCATCAGTGGTTTGGATAAGAGGACGATCTACGAGCAGTACTTC	CAISGLDKRTIYEQYF
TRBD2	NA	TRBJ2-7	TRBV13	TGTGCCAGCAGCCGTATTGGGGGGGGGACTAGCCGGGACGAGCAGTACTTC	CASSRIGGGTSRDEQYF
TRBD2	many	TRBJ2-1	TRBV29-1	TGCAGCGTTGAACTAGCGGACTACAATGAGCAGTTCTTC	CSVELADYNEQFF
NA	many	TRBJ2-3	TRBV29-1	TGCAGCGTTGGAACGGGTCGCACAGATACGCAGTATTTT	CSVGTGRTDTQYF
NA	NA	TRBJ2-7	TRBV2	TGTGCCAGTAGTATAATGGAAAGATCCTACGAGCAGTACTTC	CASSIMERSYEQYF
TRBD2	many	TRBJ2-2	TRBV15	TGTGCCACCAGCAACTGGGGGGGAAAGGTGACCGGGGAGCTGTTTTTT	CATSNWGGKVTGELFF
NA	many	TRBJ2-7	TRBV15	TGTGCCACCAGCAGAGCTGGGATAGAAGGTTACGAGCAGTACTTC	CATSRAGIEGYEQYF
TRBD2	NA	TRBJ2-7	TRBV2	TGTGCCAGCAGTGAGGGGACTAGCGATCACGAGCAGTACTTC	CASSEGTSDHEQYF
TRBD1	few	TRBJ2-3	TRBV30	TGTGCCTGGAGTCGTGGACAGGGCGGGAATACGCAGTATTTT	CAWSRGQGGNTQYF
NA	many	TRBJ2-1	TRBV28	TGTGCCAGTGACAGGAGCTCCTACAATGAGCAGTTCTTC	CASDRSSYNEQFF
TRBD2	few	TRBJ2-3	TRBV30	TGTGCCTGGAGTGTCGGACTAGCGAGCACAGATACGCAGTATTTT	CAWSVGLASTDTQYF
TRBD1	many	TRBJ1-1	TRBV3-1	TGTGCCAGCAGCCAAGGAGACAGGGTGAACACTGAAGCTTTCTTT	CASSQGDRVNTEAFF
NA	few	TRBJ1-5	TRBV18	TGTGCCAGCTCACCTGGGGTGAATCAGCCCCAGCATTTT	CASSPGVNQPQHF
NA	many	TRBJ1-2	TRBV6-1	TGTGCCAGCAGCCGCACAGAAGGCTATGGCTACACCTTC	CASSRTEGYGYTF
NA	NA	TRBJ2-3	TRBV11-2	TGTGCCAGCAGCTTAGGGTCTACAGATCCGCAGTATTTT	CASSLGSTDPQYF
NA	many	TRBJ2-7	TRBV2	TGTGCCAGCAGTACGGACCGATCCTACGAGCAGTACTTC	CASSTDRSYEQYF
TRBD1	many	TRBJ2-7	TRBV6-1	TGTGCCAGCACCGGACAGGCCGCCGGGAAGGCGCAGTACTTC	CASTGQAAGKAQYF
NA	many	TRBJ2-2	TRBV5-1	TGCGCCAGCAGCTCTATCCTGAACACCGGGGAGCTGTTTTTT	CASSSILNTGELFF
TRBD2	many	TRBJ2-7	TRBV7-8	TGTGCCAGCAGCTTTTTCACTGCGGGGGGACGGGACGAGCAGTACTTC	CASSFFTAGGRDEQYF
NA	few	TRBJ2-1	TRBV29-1	TGCAGCGTTGTAATCGATGAGCAGTTCTTC	CSVVIDEQFF
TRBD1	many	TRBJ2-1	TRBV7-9	TGTGCCAGCAGCTTAAGGACAGGTAGCAATGAGCAGTTCTTC	CASSLRTGSNEQFF
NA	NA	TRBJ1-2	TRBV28	TGTGCCAGCAGCGACCGTGGGGGGGGATATGGCTACACCTTC	CASSDRGGGYGYTF
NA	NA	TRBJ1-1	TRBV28	TGTGCCAGCAGTTTCTCCGGCCGGAACACTGAAGCTTTCTTT	CASSFSGRNTEAFF
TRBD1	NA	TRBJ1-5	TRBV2	TGTGCCAGCAGCTACCGACCGGGACAGATCAATCAGCCCCAGCATTTT	CASSYRPGQINQPQHF
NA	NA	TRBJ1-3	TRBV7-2	TGTGCCAGCAGCTTCTCCGGCGGAGACCGCTCTGGAAACACCATATATTTT	CASSFSGGDRSGNTIYF
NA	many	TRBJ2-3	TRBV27	TGTGCCAGCTCACCGGGCGATACGCAGTATTTT	CASSPGDTQYF
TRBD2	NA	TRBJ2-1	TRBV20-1	TGCAGTGCTAGAGATGACCCCGGTGAGCGGGAGGCCAATGAGCAGTTCTTC	CSARDDPGEREANEQFF
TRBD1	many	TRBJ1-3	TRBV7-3	TGTGCCAGCAGCGCCGGACAGGCGGGAAACACCATATATTTT	CASSAGQAGNTIYF
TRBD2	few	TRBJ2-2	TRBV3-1	TGTGCCAGCAGCCAAGTTAGGCTAGCGGGACCCACCGGGGAGCTGTTTTTT	CASSQVRLAGPTGELFF
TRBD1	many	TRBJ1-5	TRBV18	TGTGCCAGCACTGACAGGGGGGATCAGCCCCAGCATTTT	CASTDRGDQPQHF
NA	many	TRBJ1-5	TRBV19	TGTGCCAGTAGTGAGGGCAGGGGAGGACCCCAGCATTTT	CASSEGRGGPQHF
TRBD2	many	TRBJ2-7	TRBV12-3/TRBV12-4	TGTGCCAGCAGTTTCCAGACTAGCGCGAGATACGAGCAGTACTTC	CASSFQTSARYEQYF
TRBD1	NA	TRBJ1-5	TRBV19	TGTGCCAGTAGTATGGGGGGACAGGGGCGGTATCAGCCCCAGCATTTT	CASSMGGQGRYQPQHF
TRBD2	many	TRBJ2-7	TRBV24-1	TGTGCCACCAGTGATTTGACTAGCGGGATGAGGCAGTACTTC	CATSDLTSGMRQYF
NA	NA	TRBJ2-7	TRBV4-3	TGCGCCAGCAGCCAAGATACGGAGAGCTCCTACGAGCAGTACTTC	CASSQDTESSYEQYF
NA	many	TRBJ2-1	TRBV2	TGTGCCAGCAGAGAAGAAGGGGGTAATGAGCAGTTCTTC	CASREEGGNEQFF
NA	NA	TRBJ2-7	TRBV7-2	TGTGCCAGCAGCCCTAGCGAGTTAGGTCAGTTCACTGAGCAGTACTTC	CASSPSELGQFTEQYF
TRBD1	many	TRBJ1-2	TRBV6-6	TGTGCCAGCAGTTACTCAACAGGGGGCTCTGGCTACACCTTC	CASSYSTGGSGYTF
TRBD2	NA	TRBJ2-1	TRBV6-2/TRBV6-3	TGTGCCAGCTTGTTTAGCGGGGGCAATGAGCAGTTCTTC	CASLFSGGNEQFF
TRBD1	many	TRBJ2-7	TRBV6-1	TGTGCCAGCAGTGGCGGGACAGGGAGCTCCTACGAGCAGTACTTC	CASSGGTGSSYEQYF
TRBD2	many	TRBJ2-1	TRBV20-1	TGCAGTGCCGCCGGATTAGCGGGCCACAATGAGCAGTTCTTC	CSAAGLAGHNEQFF
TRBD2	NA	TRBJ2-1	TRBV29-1	TGCAGCCTTAGCGGGAGGTCTAATGAGCAGTTCTTC	CSLSGRSNEQFF
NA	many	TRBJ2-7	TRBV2	TGTGCCAGCAGTGAAGGGACCTACTCCTACGAGCAGTACTTC	CASSEGTYSYEQYF
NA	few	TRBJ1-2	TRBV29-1	TGCAGCGTTGAATACAGGGATGGCTACACCTTC	CSVEYRDGYTF
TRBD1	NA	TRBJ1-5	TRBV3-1	TGTGCCAGCAGTTCGGACAGGGGGCTAGGAAGCAATCAGCCCCAGCATTTT	CASSSDRGLGSNQPQHF
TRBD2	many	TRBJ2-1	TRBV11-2	TGTGCCAGCAGCCTGACTAGCGGGAAAGACTCATGGTCCTACAATGAGCAGTTCTTC	CASSLTSGKDSWSYNEQFF
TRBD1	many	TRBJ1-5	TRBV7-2	TGTGCCAGCAGCTTAACGGGACAGGGAAATCAGCCCCAGCATTTT	CASSLTGQGNQPQHF
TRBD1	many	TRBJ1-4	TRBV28	TGTGCCAGCCGATCACCTCAGGGGGAAGTCGAAAAACTGTTTTTT	CASRSPQGEVEKLFF